This T cell receptor (beta chain) comes out of a study of shared clonotypes between healthy human individuals. Study results and caveats: Compared with clonotypes that all four donors shared, non-shared clonotypes had lower generation probabilities. Among donors, sharing of clonotypes was expected to be affected by sequencing depth.

CDR3 length equals 15 residues. The germline V and J ends were trimmed by 0 bases and 0 bases, with 8 bases remaining between them. Germline-derived CDR1 and CDR2 are LNHNV and YYDKDF (reference sequence). As to this clone: The antigen is undetermined.

Measured with immunoSEQ multiplex PCR; TCRdb has only the in-frame clones, and not every one. The table has around 2.1 million clones, approximately 94% seen once. The study enrolled healthy HIV-negative adults without recent acute infections or vaccinations as donors. Only Caucasian adults living in Nashville, Tennessee served as donors. The source material was naive CD4+ T cells sorted from blood. Noted subset: CD45RA+ positively selected. This TCR came from a man aged 18 to 30 in good health. This chain joins TRBV15 and TRBJ1-1; D is uncertain. This CDR3 reads CATSRENAVNTEAFF. The CDR3 region has the DNA TGTGCCACCAGCAGAGAGAATGCAGTGAACACTGAAGCTTTCTTT.